The 8 T cell receptor beta chains below all came from one sample that was sequenced in a study of blood T cell repertoires in COVID-19. This table comes from immunoSEQ multiplex PCR, and its TCRdb copy is limited to in-frame clones, with some not included. This table has about 82,000 clones, about 83% appearing once. The specimen sequenced was peripheral blood. All receptors come from a woman aged 60-75 years with acute or convalescent COVID-19.

This rearrangement joins TRBV7-3 to TRBJ1-1, with unresolved D. Per the germline V gene, CDR1 is SGHTA and CDR2 is FQGTGA. The CDR3 consists of 15 residues. Trimming took off 5 bases at V and 0 bases at J, with 13 bases between the two ends. The CDR3 nucleotides read TGTGCCAGCAGCCTTACCCCACAGCTGAACACTGAAGCTTTCTTT. It specifies CASSLTPQLNTEAFF.

This chain joins TRBV11-2 and TRBJ1-1, with D possibly being TRBD1 (6 bases). With 2 bases removed from V and 8 bases from J, the gap between germline ends came to 9 bases. In germline, CDR1 is SGHAT, CDR2 FQNNGV. This CDR3 is 12 amino acids long. CDR3 coding DNA: TGTGCCAGCAGCTTAATCCAGGGGGAAGCTTTCTTT. Translated: CASSLIQGEAFF.

The chain is built from TRBV6-5 and TRBJ1-2; the match to TRBD1 covers 7 bases. This CDR3 has 13 amino acids. V shed 6 bases and J 8 bases; nucleotides not matched to a gene: 9. Per the germline V gene, CDR1 is MNHEY and CDR2 is SVGAGI. CDR3 amino acids: CASRLAGGKGYTF. CDR3 sequence (DNA): TGTGCCAGCAGACTCGCAGGGGGAAAGGGCTACACCTTC.

This rearrangement joins TRBV5-6 to TRBJ1-2; 10 nucleotides align to TRBD1. The CDR3 is 17 residues long. The germline V gene has CDR1 SGHDT and CDR2 YYEEEE. J was trimmed by 4 bases and V by 2 bases; bases with no gene match: 11. The CDR3 loop reads CASSFLGQGWPTYGYTF. CDR3 sequence (DNA): TGTGCCAGCAGCTTTTTGGGACAGGGGTGGCCTACCTATGGCTACACCTTC. Looking up the rest from reference TRBV5-6 and TRBJ1-2 gives the full variable domain: DAGVTQSPTHLIKTRGQQVTLRCSPKSGHDTVSWYQQALGQGPQFIFQYYEEEERQRGNFPDRFSGHQFPNYSSELNVNALLLGDSALYLCASSFLGQGWPTYGYTFGSGTRLTVV.

The V and J genes are TRBV24-1 and TRBJ1-3, with unresolved D. Germline V lookup: CDR1 KGHDR, CDR2 SFDVKD. With 4 bases removed from V and 2 bases from J, the gap between germline ends came to 8 bases. This CDR3 contains 14 residues. The CDR3 DNA reads as TGTGCCACCAGTGACCCCGGGGCTGGAAACACCATATATTTT. It translates to CATSDPGAGNTIYF.

A few counts support this clone. The chain joins TRBV29-1 to TRBJ2-7; unclear D gene. The ends were cut back, 6 bases at V and 0 bases at J, with 9 bases in the middle. There are 12 residues in the CDR3. CDR1 and CDR2 (germline): SQVTM, ANQGSEA. The CDR3 DNA reads as TGCAGCGTCAAACAGAGCTCCTACGAGCAGTACTTC. Translation: CSVKQSSYEQYF.

The chain couples TRBV19 to TRBJ1-3; perhaps TRBD1 as D (5 bases). The CDR3 contains 17 residues. V lost 6 bases, J lost 2 bases, and 20 bases lay in between. Germline-derived CDR1 and CDR2 are LNHDA and SQIVND (reference sequence). CDR3 nucleotide sequence: TGTGCCAGTAGGACAACCCATACAGGAGTCACTGGAAACACCATATATTTT. Residues: CASRTTHTGVTGNTIYF.

The rearrangement joins TRBV6-4 to TRBJ2-1, with TRBD2 matching 10 bases. Germline CDR1 reads MRHNA; CDR2 reads SNTAGT. J gave up 6 bases and V 5 bases, and 7 bases lay outside the gene matches. This CDR3 is built from 15 residues. The CDR3 here is CASSLLAGESNEQFF. As DNA, the CDR3 is TGTGCCAGCAGTCTCCTAGCGGGAGAAAGCAATGAGCAGTTCTTC.